The 17 T cell receptor beta chains in this list originate from one sample, sequenced in a study of shared clonotypes between healthy human individuals. Profiling relied on immunoSEQ multiplex PCR, and the TCRdb table lists in-frame clones only, not all of them. Of about 480,000 clones in the sample, 60% to 80% were seen once. The sequencing sample was made of PBMCs. Receptor source: a woman in her 40s in good health. Some clones in this sample may be carry-over from other donors' samples.

A remark on this clone: This may be a read error: a much more frequent sequence differs by one nucleotide. This chain connects TRBV11-2 to TRBJ1-2; TRBD1 is a possible D gene (6 bases). The V and J ends lost 3 bases and 2 bases respectively, with 7 bases between them. CDR1 is SGHAT and CDR2 is FQNNGV in the germline V gene. The CDR3 runs 13 residues. CDR3: CASSFDRNYGYTF. The CDR3 DNA follows: TGTGCCAGCAGCTTTGACAGGAACTATGGCTACACCTTC.

The chain joins TRBV6-6 to TRBJ1-2; TRBD1 agrees at 7 bases. This CDR3 region has 12 residues. Trimming removed 5 bases from V and 7 bases from J; junction bases left unmatched: 4. CDR1 MNHNY and CDR2 SVGAGI come from the germline V gene (reference sequence). The CDR3 loop reads CASSPTGIGYTF. The DNA for the CDR3 is TGTGCCAGCAGTCCGACAGGGATTGGCTACACCTTC.

The rearrangement links TRBV28 to TRBJ2-7; possible D gene TRBD1, 5 bases. Trimming cost V 6 bases and J 7 bases, with 16 bases left between them. Per germline, CDR1 MDHEN and CDR2 SYDVKM. This CDR3 is 13 amino acids long. The CDR3 bases are TGTGCCAGCAGGGCCGACAGCCTAGGGGAGCAGTACTTC. Translated: CASRADSLGEQYF.

This clone was counted ten times or more. The V gene is TRBV7-2, the J gene TRBJ2-5; no definite D call. Germline V gives CDR1 SGHTA, CDR2 FQGNSA. V was pared by 2 bases and J by 6 bases, with 1 base between. The CDR3 has 10 amino acids. CDR3 sequence reads: CASSLKTQYF. The CDR3 nucleotides are TGTGCCAGCAGCTTAAAGACCCAGTACTTC.

This rearrangement joins TRBV9 to TRBJ2-3, with TRBD1 matching 8 bases. Losses at the gene ends were 4 bases for V and 2 bases for J; bases not matched to a gene: 6. The CDR3 consists of 15 residues. Germline assignment: CDR1 SGDLS and CDR2 YYNGEE. For the CDR3, the DNA is TGTGCCAGCAGCTCCGGACAGGGCCTCACAGATACGCAGTATTTT. This codes for CASSSGQGLTDTQYF.

CDR3 sequence: CASSLGGQGEISNQPQHF. CDR3 DNA: TGTGCCAGCAGTTTGGGTGGACAGGGGGAAATTAGCAATCAGCCCCAGCATTTT. The chain has TRBV28 and TRBJ1-5, with 10 bases lining up with TRBD1. J gave up 0 bases and V 3 bases, and 8 bases lay outside the gene matches. The CDR3 is made up of 18 amino acids. The germline V gene has CDR1 MDHEN and CDR2 SYDVKM.

This rearrangement joins TRBV28 to TRBJ2-1, with D perhaps matching TRBD1 (6 bases). The V end lost 5 bases, the J end lost 2 bases, and 13 bases lay between the germline ends. The germline CDR1 and CDR2 sequences are MDHEN and SYDVKM. This CDR3 region has 15 residues. For the CDR3, the DNA is TGTGCCAGCAGTCCACAACGGACAGCCTACAATGAGCAGTTCTTC. Protein: CASSPQRTAYNEQFF.

The V gene is TRBV30, the J gene TRBJ2-7; 7 bases are shared with TRBD2. The CDR3 is 13 amino acids. The V gene end was trimmed by 1 base and the J gene end by 3 bases; junction bases not matched to a gene: 3. CDR1 is GTSNPN and CDR2 is SVGIG in the germline V gene (reference sequence). The CDR3 is CAWSGLASYEQYF. DNA for the CDR3: TGTGCCTGGAGTGGACTAGCAAGCTACGAGCAGTACTTC.

The chain uses TRBV19 and TRBJ1-3; the D gene is possibly TRBD1 (5 bases). The ends were cut back, 6 bases at V and 3 bases at J, with 15 bases in the middle. The CDR3 loop spans 15 amino acids. Germline values: CDR1 LNHDA, CDR2 SQIVND (reference sequence). Here the CDR3 DNA reads TGTGCCAGTAGCAAAGGGACGTATAGTGGAAACACCATATATTTT. It is translated as CASSKGTYSGNTIYF.

The rearrangement links TRBV5-1 to TRBJ2-7, with D perhaps matching TRBD2 (6 bases). This CDR3 is 14 amino acids long. CDR1 and CDR2 (germline): SGHRS, YFSETQ. Trimming shortened V by 4 bases and J by 1 base, and 12 bases separated the two germline ends. The CDR3 region has the DNA TGCGCCAGCAGCATCCGTAGCGGATCCTACGAGCAGTACTTC. Its translation: CASSIRSGSYEQYF.

The gene calls are TRBV5-1 and TRBJ2-1; 10 bases line up with TRBD2. The CDR3 contains 16 residues. Germline trimming cut 0 bases from V and 3 bases from J; bases unmatched to any gene: 3. Germline CDR1 and CDR2: SGHRS and YFSETQ. The CDR3 coding sequence is TGCGCCAGCAGCTTGGATGGGACTAGCGACTACAATGAGCAGTTCTTC. Translating it yields CASSLDGTSDYNEQFF.

About this clone: This sample includes further DNA sequences coding for the same CDR3. The chain employs TRBV18 and TRBJ1-1; D not certain. CDR1 KGHSH and CDR2 LQKENI come from the germline V gene. The V end lost 2 bases, the J end lost 1 base, and 2 bases lay between the germline ends. CDR3 length: 12 residues. The CDR3 coding sequence is TGTGCCAGCTCACCAGAGAACACTGAAGCTTTCTTT. It is translated as CASSPENTEAFF.

Points on this clone: At the DNA level, this CDR3 is encoded by other sequences in the same sample as well. V usage is TRBV18 and J usage is TRBJ2-6; unclear D gene. The CDR3 extends over 15 amino acids. Germline V lookup: CDR1 KGHSH, CDR2 LQKENI. The V end lost 2 bases, the J end lost 0 bases, and 5 bases lay between the germline ends. CDR3 coding DNA: TGTGCCAGCTCACCAGGTGGCTCTGGGGCCAACGTCCTGACTTTC. This translates into CASSPGGSGANVLTF. Together with reference TRBV18 and TRBJ2-6, the CDR3 gives the full variable domain: NAGVMQNPRHLVRRRGQEARLRCSPMKGHSHVYWYRQLPEEGLKFMVYLQKENIIDESGMPKERFSAEFPKEGPSILRIQQVVRGDSAAYFCASSPGGSGANVLTFGAGSRLTVL.

The chain uses TRBV5-4 and TRBJ2-5, with D uncertain. Germline CDR1 is SGHNT and CDR2 is YYREEE (reference sequence). This CDR3 has 11 residues. The V and J ends lost 6 bases and 5 bases respectively, with 8 bases between them. The CDR3 nucleotides are TGTGCCAGCATTATGGGGGAGACCCAGTACTTC. As protein: CASIMGETQYF.

The J gene is TRBJ1-2, the V gene TRBV29-1; D unclear. This CDR3 comprises 13 residues. CDR1 and CDR2 from the germline V gene are SQVTM and ANQGSEA. The V end was cut by 7 bases, the J end by 0 bases, with 12 bases between. CDR3 loop: CSAAPPTNYGYTF. CDR3 nucleotides: TGCAGCGCCGCCCCACCCACTAACTATGGCTACACCTTC.

On this clone: Other DNA sequences in the same sample also yield this CDR3. The chain is built from TRBV5-1 and TRBJ2-5; D call uncertain. This CDR3 has 15 residues. The V gene lost 4 bases and the J gene lost 3 bases, with 16 bases spanning the gap. Germline CDR1 reads SGHRS; CDR2 reads YFSETQ. CDR3 bases: TGCGCCAGCAGCCCAAGGACGAGCCCGGAAGAGACCCAGTACTTC. Translation gives CASSPRTSPEETQYF. The entire variable domain, with the rest obtained from reference TRBV5-1 and TRBJ2-5, is as follows: KAGVTQTPRYLIKTRGQQVTLSCSPISGHRSVSWYQQTPGQGLQFLFEYFSETQRNKGNFPGRFSGRQFSNSRSEMNVSTLELGDSALYLCASSPRTSPEETQYFGPGTRLLVL.

The rearrangement uses TRBV18 and TRBJ2-1; D is undetermined. Deletions cut 0 bases from V and 9 bases from J, with 12 bases between. Germline V gives CDR1 KGHSH, CDR2 LQKENI. The length of the CDR3 is 14 residues. The CDR3 here is CASSPPTEVGEQFF. The CDR3 nucleotides are TGTGCCAGCTCACCACCGACCGAAGTCGGTGAGCAGTTCTTC.